Below are 18 T cell receptor beta chains sequenced from a single sample in a study of cytomegalovirus exposure and HLA in healthy donors. PCR used 60 Vbeta primers and 13 Jbeta primers. The data were produced by immunoSEQ multiplex PCR, yet TCRdb's version contains in-frame clones alone and is incomplete. The sample lists about 190,000 clones, 81% seen once, with around 3.9% in the top ten. Sequenced: PBMCs. These receptors were collected from a man aged 50 to 59 in good health and CMV-seronegative.

The chain has TRBV10-1 and TRBJ2-3, with D possibly being TRBD1 (6 bases). V lost 8 bases, J lost 6 bases, and 15 bases lay in between. Germline CDR1 WNHNN, CDR2 SYGVQD (reference sequence). The CDR3 loop spans 13 amino acids. CDR3 residues: CASGTGSLDTQYF. The CDR3 DNA sequence: TGCGCCAGCGGTACAGGGTCGTTGGATACGCAGTATTTT.

The chain recombines TRBV30 with TRBJ1-2; 7 nucleotides match TRBD1. CDR3 length: 12 amino acids. V dropped 2 bases and J dropped 8; count of bases not matched to a gene: 5. From germline, CDR1 is GTSNPN and CDR2 SVGIG (reference sequence). CDR3: CAWSHTGEGYTF. CDR3 bases: TGTGCCTGGAGTCATACAGGGGAAGGCTACACCTTC.

This clone was counted once. This chain uses TRBV7-9 with TRBJ2-6; 7 bases match TRBD2. The CDR3 is 17 residues long. V trimming: 2 bases; J trimming: 2 bases; junction bases outside the gene matches: 6. Germline V lookup: CDR1 SEHNR, CDR2 FQNEAQ (reference sequence). CDR3 amino acids: CASSLIQGGTGANVLTF. The CDR3 region has the DNA TGTGCCAGCAGCTTAATTCAGGGAGGGACTGGGGCCAACGTCCTGACTTTC.

This clone has just one count. The gene calls are TRBV5-1 and TRBJ2-3; D is perhaps TRBD2 (5 bases). Trimming left V 4 bases short and J 0 bases short, with 15 bases between. Germline values: CDR1 SGHRS, CDR2 YFSETQ. CDR3 size: 16 residues. The CDR3 DNA is TGCGCCAGCAGCCGAGAACTAGGTGAAAGCACAGATACGCAGTATTTT. Amino acid sequence: CASSRELGESTDTQYF. Supplemented by reference TRBV5-1 and TRBJ2-3, the full variable domain reads KAGVTQTPRYLIKTRGQQVTLSCSPISGHRSVSWYQQTPGQGLQFLFEYFSETQRNKGNFPGRFSGRQFSNSRSEMNVSTLELGDSALYLCASSRELGESTDTQYFGPGTRLTVL.

This clone occurred once. The chain has TRBV18 and TRBJ2-7; D perhaps matches TRBD1 (5 bases). The length of the CDR3 is 14 residues. Germline CDR1 is KGHSH and CDR2 is LQKENI. V lost 5 bases and J 4 bases, leaving 15 bases between the germline ends. CDR3 sequence (DNA): TGTGCCAGCTCATCGACCACAGGTTCTTACGAGCAGTACTTC. Protein product: CASSSTTGSYEQYF.

The chain is built from TRBV5-4 and TRBJ1-1; D gene ambiguous. The V end was cut by 4 bases, the J end by 8 bases, with 12 bases between. Germline lookup yields CDR1 SGHNT and CDR2 YYREEE (reference sequence). CDR3 length equals 12 residues. CDR3 amino acids: CASSLPPGEAFF. For the CDR3, the DNA is TGTGCCAGCAGCCTCCCTCCAGGCGAAGCTTTCTTT. Using reference TRBV5-4 and TRBJ1-1 for the parts outside the CDR3, the full variable domain is ETGVTQSPTHLIKTRGQQVTLRCSSQSGHNTVSWYQQALGQGPQFIFQYYREEENGRGNFPPRFSGLQFPNYSSELNVNALELDDSALYLCASSLPPGEAFFGQGTRLTVV.

This sequence joins TRBV9 and TRBJ2-3; D might be TRBD1 (6 bases). The CDR3 loop spans 15 amino acids. Trimming left V 6 bases short and J 5 bases short, with 19 bases between. Germline V CDR1 and CDR2: SGDLS, YYNGEE. The CDR3, as DNA: TGTGCCAGCACCTCTACAGGGTTGGGTAGAGATACGCAGTATTTT. This gives the protein CASTSTGLGRDTQYF.

The chain uses TRBV6-5 and TRBJ1-4, with D tentatively TRBD1 (6 bases). V shed 6 bases and J shed 8 bases, with 19 bases lying between them. Germline V CDR1 and CDR2: MNHEY, SVGAGI. The CDR3 runs 15 residues. Written as DNA, the CDR3 is TGTGCCAGCAGCCAAAACACAGGGCTGAAGGAAAAACTGTTTTTT. It yields the protein CASSQNTGLKEKLFF.

This chain uses TRBV6-5 with TRBJ1-6; 7 positions match TRBD1. The CDR3 length is 15 residues. The germline CDR1 and CDR2 sequences are MNHEY and SVGAGI. The junction had 4 bases not matched to a gene; V was cut back by 2 bases and J by 6 bases. The CDR3 spells CASSYTWDSNSPLHF. In DNA, the CDR3 is TGTGCCAGCAGTTACACCTGGGACAGTAATTCACCCCTCCACTTT.

The chain uses TRBV7-2 and TRBJ1-4; TRBD1 aligns across 7 bases. V shed 5 bases and J 5 bases; nucleotides not matched to a gene: 8. Per germline, CDR1 SGHTA and CDR2 FQGNSA. The CDR3 sequence is 15 residues long. DNA of the CDR3: TGTGCCAGCAGCCCCCCGGGACAGCAAAATGAAAAACTGTTTTTT. Amino acids: CASSPPGQQNEKLFF.

This clone turned up a few times. This rearrangement joins TRBV29-1 to TRBJ1-5, with D unresolved. There are 12 residues in the CDR3. The V gene lost 4 bases and the J gene lost 7 bases, with 11 bases spanning the gap. Germline CDR1 is SQVTM and CDR2 is ANQGSEA. CDR3 DNA sequence: TGCAGCGTTGTAACGGGAGGCCAGCCCCAGCATTTT. Translating it yields CSVVTGGQPQHF.

The sample holds a few counts of this clone. The chain carries TRBV7-9 and TRBJ2-5, with 9 bases lining up with TRBD2. V lost 1 base and J lost 1; bases outside the gene matches: 4. CDR1 is SEHNR, CDR2 FQNEAQ, per germline (reference sequence). The CDR3 is made up of 16 amino acids. The CDR3, as DNA: TGTGCCAGCAGCTTAGTCGATAGCGGGGGCCAAGAGACCCAGTACTTC. Encoded protein: CASSLVDSGGQETQYF.

V is TRBV18 and J is TRBJ1-1; a weak D match, TRBD1 (6 bases). V dropped 5 bases and J dropped 1 base, with 11 bases sitting between them. The CDR3 extends over 14 amino acids. Per germline, CDR1 KGHSH and CDR2 LQKENI. The CDR3 sequence is CASSFRTENTEAFF. Written as DNA, the CDR3 is TGTGCCAGCTCATTCCGGACAGAGAACACTGAAGCTTTCTTT.

The chain's CDR3 is CASSPLGQGWGNTIYF. CDR3 coding DNA: TGTGCCAGCAGCCCCCTCGGACAGGGATGGGGAAACACCATATATTTT. This sequence joins TRBV7-2 and TRBJ1-3; TRBD1 matches 8 bases. This CDR3 is built from 16 residues. J lost 4 bases, V lost 5 bases, and 10 bases had no gene match. Per the germline V gene, CDR1 is SGHTA and CDR2 is FQGNSA.

The gene calls are TRBV14 and TRBJ2-5; perhaps TRBD2 as D (5 bases). V was trimmed by 5 bases and J by 7 bases, leaving 8 bases between them. The germline V gene has CDR1 SGHDN and CDR2 FVKESK. CDR3 length equals 11 residues. The CDR3 sequence: CASSYRGTQYF. DNA for the CDR3: TGTGCCAGCAGCTACCGGGGGACCCAGTACTTC.

This clone occurred a few times. The gene calls are TRBV5-1 and TRBJ2-6; tentatively, D is TRBD1 (5 bases). Trimming took 0 bases from V and 0 from J, leaving 13 bases between them. CDR3 size: 18 residues. From germline, CDR1 is SGHRS and CDR2 YFSETQ. This CDR3 is CASSLEAGIPSGANVLTF. DNA of the CDR3: TGCGCCAGCAGCTTGGAGGCAGGGATCCCCTCTGGGGCCAACGTCCTGACTTTC.

The V gene is TRBV19, the J gene TRBJ1-5, with D possibly TRBD1 on 5 matching bases. V shed 3 bases and J shed 6 bases, with 9 bases lying between them. CDR1 is LNHDA and CDR2 is SQIVND in the germline V gene (reference sequence). The CDR3 runs to 13 residues. Here the CDR3 reads CASSMWGGQPQHF. The CDR3 bases are TGTGCCAGTAGTATGTGGGGCGGTCAGCCCCAGCATTTT.

This sequence joins TRBV28 and TRBJ2-7; D perhaps matches TRBD2 (5 bases). This CDR3 has 14 amino acids. Trimming took off 2 bases at V and 4 bases at J, with 12 bases between the two ends. Germline V CDR1 and CDR2: MDHEN, SYDVKM. The DNA for the CDR3 is TGTGCCAGCAGTTTAAGCGGCAGCATATACGAGCAGTACTTC. It encodes CASSLSGSIYEQYF. The complete variable domain, with remaining parts taken from reference TRBV28 and TRBJ2-7, reads DVKVTQSSRYLVKRTGEKVFLECVQDMDHENMFWYRQDPGLGLRLIYFSYDVKMKEKGDIPEGYSVSREKKERFSLILESASTNQTSMYLCASSLSGSIYEQYFGPGTRLTVT.